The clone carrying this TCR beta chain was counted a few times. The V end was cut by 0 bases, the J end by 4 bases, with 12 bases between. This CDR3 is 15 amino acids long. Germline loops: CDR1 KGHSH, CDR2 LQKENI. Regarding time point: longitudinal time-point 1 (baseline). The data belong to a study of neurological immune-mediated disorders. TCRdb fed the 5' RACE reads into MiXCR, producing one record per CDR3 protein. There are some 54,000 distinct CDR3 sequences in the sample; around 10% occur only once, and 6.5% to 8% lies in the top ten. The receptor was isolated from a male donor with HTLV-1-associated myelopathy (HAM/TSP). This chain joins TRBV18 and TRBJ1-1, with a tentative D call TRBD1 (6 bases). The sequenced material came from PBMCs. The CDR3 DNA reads TGTGCCAGCTCACCACCGGGACATCGGGCCACTGAAGCTTTCTTT. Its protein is CASSPPGHRATEAFF.